This T cell receptor (beta chain) was found in a study of blood T cell repertoires in COVID-19. Study details: Samples taken during acute and convalescent COVID-19 were collected in the United States, Italy and Spain.

Original data processing: Cell counts per sample came from amplifying reference gene primers. Only in-frame clones appear in the TCRdb table, and some are missing; sequencing was by immunoSEQ multiplex PCR. For V, J and clone size, that table is used; D and trimming come from the DNA. The sample carries about 170,000 clones, less than 90% recorded once. The Seattle site enrolled patients during active infection and followed them longitudinally. In this sample, this clone turned up once. Trimming took off 3 bases at V and 6 bases at J, with 12 bases between the two ends. The CDR3 has 13 residues. The germline V gene has CDR1 MNHEY and CDR2 SMNVEV (reference sequence).

Input material: peripheral blood. The source of this sequence is a woman aged 55-69 years with COVID-19, enrolled during active disease. The chain combines TRBV27 with TRBJ2-7; D is uncertain. As DNA, the CDR3 is TGTGCCAGCAGTTTCGGCAGACCGGGCGAGCAGTACTTC. It translates to CASSFGRPGEQYF.